This T cell receptor beta chain comes out of a study of blood T cell repertoires in COVID-19. As for the study in general: COVID-19 samples, acute and convalescent, were from the United States, Italy and Spain. From T cells, B-cell-depleted T cells, or PBMCs came the material, which was cDNA or gDNA.

One Seattle source followed patients from active infection through their disease course. The authors' processing: Nucleated cell counts were estimated from reference gene primer amplification. Assay used: immunoSEQ multiplex PCR; TCRdb lists only in-frame clones, some missing. From that table come the V and J calls and clone size; the DNA was used to work out D and trimming. Among some 450,000 clones listed, about nine tenths were seen once. Trimming cost V 5 bases and J 7 bases, with 12 bases left between them. Germline-derived CDR1 and CDR2 are LNHDA and SQIVND (reference sequence). CDR3 length equals 13 residues.

The rearrangement links TRBV19 to TRBJ1-5; a possible D gene is TRBD1 (5 bases). Sequencing was carried out using peripheral blood. This receptor was obtained from a woman between 50 and 59 years old with COVID-19, enrolled during active disease. CDR3 amino acids: CASSPAGGQPQHF. The DNA of the CDR3 is TGTGCCAGTAGTCCCGCCGGGGGGCAGCCCCAGCATTTT.